Shown below are 25 T cell receptor beta chains from a single sample sequenced in a study of low-dose radiotherapy and immunotherapy resistance in tumors (dated by TCRdb to 2021 to 2024). The time point label, read with the paper, signifies: after trial treatment. Reading the label with the study, this specimen's treatment or condition is: LDRT plus nivolumab, ipilimumab, low-dose cyclophosphamide and aspirin (RACIN trial). For sequencing, an Illumina HiSeq 2500 was employed. TCRs were amplified with Phusion for 20 to 25 PCR cycles, with a constant-region primer paired with the adapter attached to the V primers. In-frame beta chains were kept once TCRdb had trimmed the public reads at Q25 with fastp and called clones with MiXCR. Each entry merges the rows of one CDR3 protein and shows their most common DNA and genes. The sample table lists roughly 48,000 distinct CDR3 sequences, roughly 31% of them with a count of one. The top ten clonotypes cover 8% to 10% of the sample.

Specimen: PBMCs, collected after low-dose radiotherapy plus immunotherapy. These TCRs come from a male donor with rectosigmoid adenocarcinoma.

This chain joins TRBV28 and TRBJ1-1, with 8 bases identical to TRBD1. The CDR3 totals 14 residues. V was pared by 7 bases and J by 7 bases, with 11 bases of the junction left unmatched. CDR1 and CDR2 (germline): MDHEN, SYDVKM. The CDR3 protein is CASTKDRAESEAFF. DNA for the CDR3: TGTGCCAGCACTAAGGACAGGGCTGAGAGTGAAGCTTTCTTT.

The V gene is TRBV28, the J gene TRBJ2-5; D perhaps matches TRBD1 (5 bases). This CDR3 is 14 amino acids long. Trimming stripped 11 bases from V and 2 bases from J, with 18 bases between. The germline gives CDR1 MDHEN, CDR2 SYDVKM. In nucleotides, the CDR3 is TGTGCCTCCTCGGACACCGTCCGTCAAGAGACCCAGTACTTC. This gives the protein CASSDTVRQETQYF. The full variable domain, rest sourced from reference TRBV28 and TRBJ2-5, is DVKVTQSSRYLVKRTGEKVFLECVQDMDHENMFWYRQDPGLGLRLIYFSYDVKMKEKGDIPEGYSVSREKKERFSLILESASTNQTSMYLCASSDTVRQETQYFGPGTRLLVL.

The rearrangement joins TRBV5-4 to TRBJ1-4; D call uncertain. The CDR3 is 14 residues long. V lost 4 bases and J lost 3, with 10 bases in between. CDR1 SGHNT and CDR2 YYREEE come from the germline V gene (reference sequence). CDR3 bases: TGTGCCAGCAGCCCAATAGAGGCTAATGAAAAACTGTTTTTT. Translated: CASSPIEANEKLFF.

This clonotype was detected many times. The CDR3 nucleotides are TGTGCCAGCAGTTTCGGGGTCCCCAGCACTGAAGCTTTCTTT. It specifies CASSFGVPSTEAFF. The rearrangement joins TRBV28 to TRBJ1-1; D is unclear. Trimming pared 3 bases from V and 4 bases from J, leaving 12 bases between. Germline CDR1 and CDR2: MDHEN and SYDVKM. This CDR3 has 14 residues. Full variable domain (rest looked up from reference TRBV28 and TRBJ1-1): DVKVTQSSRYLVKRTGEKVFLECVQDMDHENMFWYRQDPGLGLRLIYFSYDVKMKEKGDIPEGYSVSREKKERFSLILESASTNQTSMYLCASSFGVPSTEAFFGQGTRLTVV.

This clonotype has only one observation. V usage is TRBV7-3 and J usage is TRBJ2-5; possibly TRBD1 or TRBD2 for D (5 bases each). V lost 2 bases, J lost 5 bases, and 9 bases lay in between. Germline loops: CDR1 SGHTA, CDR2 FQGTGA. This CDR3 has 13 amino acids. The CDR3 reads CASSLWDRETQYF. In DNA, the CDR3 is TGTGCCAGCAGCTTATGGGACCGGGAGACCCAGTACTTC.

This clonotype was counted ten times or more. The V call is TRBV28, the J call TRBJ2-1; D is possibly TRBD1 or TRBD2 (5 bases each). There are 16 residues in the CDR3. The V and J ends lost 7 bases and 8 bases respectively, with 24 bases between them. Germline CDR1 is MDHEN and CDR2 is SYDVKM. CDR3 nucleotides: TGTGCCAGCATCTCAACAGAGGGCAGGGAAACCGATGAGCAGTTCTTC. It is translated as CASISTEGRETDEQFF.

The chain combines TRBV5-4 with TRBJ2-7, with 7 bases lining up with TRBD1. V was pared by 3 bases and J by 3 bases, with 3 bases of the junction left unmatched. The CDR3 extends over 13 amino acids. In germline, CDR1 is SGHNT, CDR2 YYREEE (reference sequence). The CDR3: CASSSGQVYEQYF. The DNA for the CDR3 is TGTGCCAGCAGCTCTGGACAGGTCTACGAGCAGTACTTC.

Concerning this clonotype itself: A far larger clone is just one base off, so this is likely a read error. The V gene is TRBV5-1, the J gene TRBJ2-1, with 7 bases fitting TRBD1. Germline lookup yields CDR1 SGHRS and CDR2 YFSETQ. The junction had 20 bases not matched to a gene; V was cut back by 4 bases and J by 10 bases. This CDR3 spans 17 amino acids. The CDR3 loop reads CASSLAETRDSSYEQFF. The CDR3, as DNA: TGCGCCAGCAGCCTGGCCGAAACCCGGGACAGCTCCTACGAGCAGTTCTTC.

The chain carries TRBV7-2 and TRBJ1-1, with no clear D. Trimming left V 5 bases short and J 2 bases short, with 9 bases between. The CDR3 is made up of 13 amino acids. The germline V gene has CDR1 SGHTA and CDR2 FQGNSA. The CDR3 sequence is CASSRGINTEAFF. CDR3 coding DNA: TGTGCCAGCAGCCGAGGAATAAACACTGAAGCTTTCTTT.

In this sample, this clonotype turned up many times. This sequence joins TRBV19 and TRBJ2-3; 9 nucleotides agree with TRBD2. The CDR3 consists of 15 residues. Germline CDR1 is LNHDA and CDR2 is SQIVND (reference sequence). The ends lost 4 bases at V and 2 bases at J; junction bases unmatched: 4. The CDR3 protein is CASSTSGKATDTQYF. The CDR3 nucleotides read TGTGCCAGTAGTACTAGCGGGAAGGCCACAGATACGCAGTATTTT.

This clonotype was observed at least ten times. The V gene is TRBV16, the J gene TRBJ1-3; D is ambiguous. V lost 2 bases, J lost 0 bases, and 8 bases lay in between. The germline gives CDR1 KGHSY, CDR2 FQNENV. This CDR3 is 15 amino acids long. The CDR3 coding sequence is TGTGCCAGCAGCCAAGCGCTCTCCTCTGGAAACACCATATATTTT. As protein: CASSQALSSGNTIYF.

The chain couples TRBV6-1 to TRBJ1-1; D remains unclear. V was clipped by 6 bases and J by 3 bases, with 8 bases between them. This CDR3 region has 12 residues. The germline V gene encodes CDR1 MNHNS and CDR2 SASEGT. The CDR3 nucleotides read TGTGCCAGCAGCCGAGTTTACACTGAAGCTTTCTTT. Encoded protein: CASSRVYTEAFF.

The chain combines TRBV6-1 with TRBJ1-1; D remains ambiguous. The V and J ends lost 10 bases and 1 base respectively, with 10 bases between them. This CDR3 region has 12 residues. CDR1 MNHNS and CDR2 SASEGT come from the germline V gene. CDR3 sequence (DNA): TGTGCCACCGCGGGCCGGAACACTGAAGCTTTCTTT. This sequence encodes CATAGRNTEAFF.

This clonotype is categorized as medium-sized. The J gene is TRBJ2-7, the V gene TRBV28; 10 bases are shared with TRBD1. The V segment lost 4 bases and the J segment 1 base; nucleotides outside the gene matches: 4. The length of the CDR3 is 15 residues. CDR1 and CDR2 (germline): MDHEN, SYDVKM. The CDR3 loop is CASSSPGQGSYEQYF. In DNA form, the CDR3 reads TGTGCCAGCAGTTCGCCGGGACAGGGGTCCTACGAGCAGTACTTC.

This clonotype has at least ten counts. This chain links TRBV13 with TRBJ2-5; tentatively, D is TRBD1 (5 bases). The CDR3 has 13 amino acids. The germline V gene encodes CDR1 PRHDT and CDR2 FYEKMQ (reference sequence). The V end lost 5 bases, the J end lost 5 bases, and 12 bases lay between the germline ends. CDR3 DNA sequence: TGTGCCAGCAGCACCCCTCAGGGTGAGACCCAGTACTTC. Translated: CASSTPQGETQYF.

The table lists this clonotype with many counts. V gene TRBV6-2 or TRBV6-3 combines with J gene TRBJ2-3; weak D call: TRBD2 (6 bases). The CDR3 length is 13 residues. Trimming cost V 5 bases and J 7 bases, with 13 bases left between them. From germline, CDR1 is MNHEY and CDR2 SVGEGT. The CDR3 loop reads CASSPSTRYTQYF. DNA for the CDR3: TGTGCCAGCAGTCCCTCGACTAGATATACGCAGTATTTT.

The chain uses TRBV28 and TRBJ1-1, with D perhaps TRBD1 (6 bases). The CDR3 loop spans 16 amino acids. CDR1 and CDR2 (germline): MDHEN, SYDVKM. The germline V and J ends were trimmed by 6 bases and 1 base, with 18 bases remaining between them. The CDR3 region is CASSEFGRDKNTEAFF. For the CDR3, the DNA is TGTGCCAGCAGCGAATTCGGGCGGGACAAGAACACTGAAGCTTTCTTT.

The rearrangement joins TRBV11-2 to TRBJ2-7; tentatively, D is TRBD1 (5 bases). Trimming removed 5 bases at V and 0 bases at J, with 17 bases between. The CDR3 totals 16 residues. CDR1 and CDR2 from the germline V gene are SGHAT and FQNNGV. CDR3 nucleotide sequence: TGTGCCAGCAGCCCTATTGGCCGACAGAGCTCCTACGAGCAGTACTTC. This codes for CASSPIGRQSSYEQYF.

This clonotype was seen at least ten times. V usage is TRBV29-1 and J usage is TRBJ2-5, with D possibly being TRBD2 (6 bases). The CDR3 is 12 residues long. Germline lookup yields CDR1 SQVTM and CDR2 ANQGSEA. Deletions cut 4 bases from V and 3 bases from J, with 9 bases between. As DNA, the CDR3 is TGCAGCGTTGCCGGGACTGAAGAGACCCAGTACTTC. As protein: CSVAGTEETQYF.

This chain joins TRBV6-1 and TRBJ2-3; 11 nucleotides agree with TRBD2. The CDR3 sequence is 16 residues long. V lost 5 bases to trimming and J lost 3 bases; unmatched junction nucleotides: 7. Germline CDR1 and CDR2: MNHNS and SASEGT. The DNA of the CDR3 is TGTGCCAGCAGTTACGTAGCGGGGGGGCAGACAGATACGCAGTATTTT. Its translation: CASSYVAGGQTDTQYF.

Written as DNA, the CDR3 is TGCGCCAGCAGCTTCGTAGCGGTTTCCTCCTACAATGAGCAGTTCTTC. Amino acid sequence: CASSFVAVSSYNEQFF. This chain uses TRBV5-1 with TRBJ2-1; D perhaps matches TRBD2 (6 bases). Germline V gene sequence: CDR1 SGHRS, CDR2 YFSETQ. The CDR3 has 16 amino acids. Trimming removed 2 bases at V and 0 bases at J, with 12 bases between. The variable domain in full, completed from reference TRBV5-1 and TRBJ2-1, reads KAGVTQTPRYLIKTRGQQVTLSCSPISGHRSVSWYQQTPGQGLQFLFEYFSETQRNKGNFPGRFSGRQFSNSRSEMNVSTLELGDSALYLCASSFVAVSSYNEQFFGPGTRLTVL.

The chain is built from TRBV7-8 and TRBJ1-2, with D uncertain. V dropped 11 bases and J dropped 4 bases, with 23 bases sitting between them. The CDR3 extends over 15 amino acids. Germline CDR1 reads SGHVS; CDR2 reads FQNEAQ. The CDR3 nucleotides are TGTGCCGTCCTTTGGCGAAGGACGTACAGCTATGGCTACACCTTC. It translates to CAVLWRRTYSYGYTF.

Notes on this clonotype: A far larger clone lies a single base away; this is likely a read error. The chain employs TRBV5-1 and TRBJ2-1; possibly TRBD1 for D (6 bases). The germline V gene encodes CDR1 SGHRS and CDR2 YFSETQ. This CDR3 has 15 amino acids. The CDR3, as DNA: TGTGCCAGCAGCGCCGTACAGGGTTCCTACAATGAGCAGTTCTTC. This encodes CASSAVQGSYNEQFF.

The chain combines TRBV28 with TRBJ1-5, with 7 positions matching TRBD1. The CDR3 spans 14 residues. V was pared by 6 bases and J by 7 bases, with 9 bases of the junction left unmatched. The germline V gene has CDR1 MDHEN and CDR2 SYDVKM. The CDR3 DNA reads as TGTGCCAGCAGGCGAGGGGGCTCCGGGCAGCCCCAGCATTTT. It translates to CASRRGGSGQPQHF. The complete variable domain, with remaining parts taken from reference TRBV28 and TRBJ1-5, reads DVKVTQSSRYLVKRTGEKVFLECVQDMDHENMFWYRQDPGLGLRLIYFSYDVKMKEKGDIPEGYSVSREKKERFSLILESASTNQTSMYLCASRRGGSGQPQHFGDGTRLSIL.

The V and J genes are TRBV30 and TRBJ1-2, with a weak D call TRBD1 (5 bases). Per the germline V gene, CDR1 is GTSNPN and CDR2 is SVGIG (reference sequence). The CDR3 spans 16 residues. Trimming took 2 bases from V and 5 from J, leaving 21 bases between them. CDR3 DNA: TGTGCCTGGAGTTCCCCTGTGAGGGGCGGCCGATATGGCTACACCTTC. This gives the protein CAWSSPVRGGRYGYTF.